This T cell receptor beta chain came from a study of blood T cell repertoires in COVID-19. Study context: Sources were T cells, B-cell-depleted T cells, or PBMCs; the material itself was cDNA or gDNA.

From germline, CDR1 is ENHRY and CDR2 SYGVKD. Losses at the gene ends were 4 bases for V and 7 bases for J; bases not matched to a gene: 6. The CDR3 loop spans 15 amino acids. Sequenced by immunoSEQ multiplex PCR; TCRdb stores in-frame clones only, minus some. The table lists around 200,000 clones, roughly 86% of them singletons. The sequencing input was peripheral blood. The chain couples TRBV10-3 to TRBJ1-6; 8 bases fit TRBD1. The receptor comes from a middle-aged man with active or convalescent COVID-19. CDR3 DNA sequence: TGTGCCATCAGTGGAGGACAGGGACAAAATTCACCCCTCCACTTT. This translates into CAISGGQGQNSPLHF.